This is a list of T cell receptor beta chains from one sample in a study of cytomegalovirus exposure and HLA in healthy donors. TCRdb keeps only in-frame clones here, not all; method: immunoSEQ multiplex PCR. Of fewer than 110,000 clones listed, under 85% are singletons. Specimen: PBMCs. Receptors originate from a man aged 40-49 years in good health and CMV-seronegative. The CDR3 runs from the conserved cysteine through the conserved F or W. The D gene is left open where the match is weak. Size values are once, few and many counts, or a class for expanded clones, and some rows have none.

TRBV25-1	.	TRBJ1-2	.	CASSDPGLGHYGYTF	TGTGCCAGCAGTGATCCAGGGTTGGGTCACTATGGCTACACCTTC
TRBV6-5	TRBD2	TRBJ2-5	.	CASSPGLAGVETQYF	TGTGCCAGCAGCCCCGGACTAGCGGGGGTGGAGACCCAGTACTTC
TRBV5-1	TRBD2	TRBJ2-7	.	CASSSGTSLYEQYF	TGCGCCAGCAGCTCTGGGACTAGCCTCTACGAGCAGTACTTC
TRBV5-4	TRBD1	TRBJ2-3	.	CASSLDRGRTDTQYF	TGTGCCAGCAGCTTGGACAGGGGGCGCACAGATACGCAGTATTTT
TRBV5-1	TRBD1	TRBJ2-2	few	CASSSGTGTNTGELFF	TGCGCCAGCAGCTCAGGGACAGGCACGAACACCGGGGAGCTGTTTTTT
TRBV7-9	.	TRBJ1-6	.	CSSSLVQANSPLHF	TGTTCCAGCAGCTTAGTCCAGGCAAATTCACCCCTCCACTTT
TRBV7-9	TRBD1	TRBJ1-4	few	CSSRFDDRGGEKLFF	TGTTCCAGCAGATTCGACGACAGGGGAGGTGAAAAACTGTTTTTT
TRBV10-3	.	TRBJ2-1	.	CAISDLGLGDEQFF	TGTGCCATCAGTGATCTTGGTTTAGGGGATGAGCAGTTCTTC
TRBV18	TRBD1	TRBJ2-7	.	CASSTGTGTYEQYF	TGTGCCAGCTCGACCGGGACAGGTACCTACGAGCAGTACTTC
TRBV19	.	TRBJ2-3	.	CASGGETTDTQYF	TGTGCCAGTGGCGGTGAGACCACAGATACGCAGTATTTT
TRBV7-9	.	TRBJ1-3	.	CASSHTPGGEAGNTIYF	TGTGCCAGCAGCCACACCCCGGGGGGGGAAGCTGGAAACACCATATATTTT
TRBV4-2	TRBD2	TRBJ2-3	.	CASSQDSGGATDTQYF	TGTGCCAGCAGCCAAGATAGCGGGGGGGCTACAGATACGCAGTATTTT
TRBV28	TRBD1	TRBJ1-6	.	CASRGQGTYNSPLHF	TGTGCCAGCAGGGGACAGGGGACCTATAATTCACCCCTCCACTTT
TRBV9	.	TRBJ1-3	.	CASSSDSSGSTIYF	TGTGCCAGCAGCTCGGACAGCTCTGGAAGCACCATATATTTT
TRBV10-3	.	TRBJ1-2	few	CAISDQGDYGYTF	TGTGCCATCAGTGATCAGGGTGACTATGGCTACACCTTC
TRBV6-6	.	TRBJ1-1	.	CASSSPTGNTEAFF	TGTGCCAGCAGTTCCCCGACGGGGAACACTGAAGCTTTCTTT
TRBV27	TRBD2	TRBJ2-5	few	CASSFYSGGGSETQYF	TGTGCCAGCAGTTTTTACAGCGGGGGGGGCAGCGAGACCCAGTACTTC
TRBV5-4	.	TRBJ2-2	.	CASSFAHGGTGELFF	TGTGCCAGCAGCTTTGCTCACGGAGGCACCGGGGAGCTGTTTTTT
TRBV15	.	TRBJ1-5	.	CATSFPYSNQPQHF	TGTGCCACCAGTTTTCCTTATAGCAATCAGCCCCAGCATTTT
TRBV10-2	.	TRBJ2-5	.	CASSEQGETQYF	TGCGCCAGCAGTGAGCAGGGAGAGACCCAGTACTTC
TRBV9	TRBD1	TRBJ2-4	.	CASSVEAGTGNLAKNIQYF	TGTGCCAGCAGCGTAGAAGCCGGGACAGGCAATCTAGCCAAAAACATTCAGTACTTC
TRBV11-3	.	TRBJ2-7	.	CASSSRVDYEQYF	TGTGCCAGCAGCTCTCGAGTAGACTACGAGCAGTACTTC
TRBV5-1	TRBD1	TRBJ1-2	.	CASRDRTLSGYTF	TGCGCCAGTCGGGACAGGACATTATCTGGCTACACCTTC
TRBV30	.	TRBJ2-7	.	CAWSVNREYEQYF	TGTGCCTGGAGTGTGAACAGGGAGTACGAGCAGTACTTC
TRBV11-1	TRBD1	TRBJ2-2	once	CASSGTVTGELFF	TGTGCCAGCAGCGGGACAGTCACCGGGGAGCTGTTTTTT
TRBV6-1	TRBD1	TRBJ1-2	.	CASRHPAGQGAGYTF	TGTGCCAGCAGACATCCCGCGGGACAGGGTGCTGGCTACACCTTC
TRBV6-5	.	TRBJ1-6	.	CASSSYNSPLHF	TGTGCCAGCTCCTCTTATAATTCCCCCCTCCACTTT
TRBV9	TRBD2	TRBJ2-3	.	CASSVGGGKGDTQYF	TGTGCCAGCAGCGTGGGCGGGGGGAAAGGGGATACGCAGTATTTT
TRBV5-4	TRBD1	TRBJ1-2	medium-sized	CASSSMTGASYGYTF	TGTGCCAGCAGCTCCATGACAGGGGCTTCCTATGGCTACACCTTC
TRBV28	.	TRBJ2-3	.	CASSLTDTQYF	TGTGCCAGCAGCCTAACAGATACGCAGTATTTT
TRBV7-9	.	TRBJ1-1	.	CASSSGRGEAFF	TGTGCCAGCAGTTCAGGGCGCGGTGAAGCTTTCTTT
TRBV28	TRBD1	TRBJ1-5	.	CASSSGQGNQPQHF	TGTGCCAGCAGCTCCGGACAGGGGAATCAGCCCCAGCATTTT
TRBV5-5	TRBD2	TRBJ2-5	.	CASRALAGQETQYF	TGTGCCAGCAGGGCGCTAGCGGGGCAAGAGACCCAGTACTTC
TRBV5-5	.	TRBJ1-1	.	CASSLNPTMNTEAFF	TGTGCCAGCAGCCTAAATCCAACCATGAACACTGAAGCTTTCTTT
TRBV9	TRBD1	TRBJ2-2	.	CASSAQGAPNTGELFF	TGTGCCAGCAGCGCGCAGGGGGCGCCGAACACCGGGGAGCTGTTTTTT
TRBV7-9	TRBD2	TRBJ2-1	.	CASGSGANNEQFF	TGTGCCAGCGGTAGCGGGGCAAACAATGAGCAGTTCTTC
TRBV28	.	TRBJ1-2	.	CASSFGQPIYGYTF	TGTGCCAGCAGTTTTGGACAGCCTATCTATGGCTACACCTTC
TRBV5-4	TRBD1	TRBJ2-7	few	CASSGQGREQYF	TGTGCCAGCAGCGGACAGGGGCGCGAGCAGTACTTC
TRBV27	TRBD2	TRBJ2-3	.	CASSRRSKGLAGGLSTDTQYF	TGTGCCAGCAGTCGAAGATCTAAGGGACTAGCGGGGGGCCTAAGCACAGATACGCAGTATTTT
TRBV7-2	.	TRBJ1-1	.	CASSFWAGMNTEAFF	TGTGCCAGCAGCTTTTGGGCAGGGATGAACACTGAAGCTTTCTTT
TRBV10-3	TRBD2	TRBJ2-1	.	CAISPSGGRNEQFF	TGTGCCATCAGCCCTAGCGGGGGGCGGAATGAGCAGTTCTTC
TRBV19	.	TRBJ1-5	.	CASSQQVYSNQPQHF	TGTGCCAGTAGTCAACAGGTATATAGCAATCAGCCCCAGCATTTT
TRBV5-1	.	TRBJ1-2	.	CASSLERANYGYTF	TGCGCCAGCAGCTTGGAACGCGCTAACTATGGCTACACCTTC
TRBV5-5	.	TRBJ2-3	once	CASSLTGDTQYF	TGTGCCAGCAGCTTGACGGGTGATACGCAGTATTTT
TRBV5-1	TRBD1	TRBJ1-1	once	CASSLNRGDEAFF	TGCGCCAGCAGCCTAAACAGGGGGGATGAAGCTTTCTTT
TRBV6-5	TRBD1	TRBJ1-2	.	CASSYISGQRYTF	TGTGCCAGCAGTTACATTTCGGGACAGAGATACACCTTC